Shown below are 15 T cell receptor beta chains from a single sample sequenced in a study of cytomegalovirus exposure and HLA in healthy donors. The data were produced by immunoSEQ multiplex PCR, yet TCRdb's version contains in-frame clones alone and is incomplete. The sample shows fewer than 200,000 clones, about 90% of them seen only once. Sample: PBMCs. The receptors shown here come from a woman aged 18-29 years in good health and CMV-seropositive.

The chain has TRBV7-9 and TRBJ1-2; no reliable D call. The V and J ends lost 2 bases and 3 bases respectively, with 10 bases between them. Germline CDR1 is SEHNR and CDR2 is FQNEAQ (reference sequence). The CDR3 contains 14 residues. DNA of the CDR3: TGTGCCAGCAGCTTACGGAGGGAGGACTATGGCTACACCTTC. As protein: CASSLRREDYGYTF.

V and J are TRBV6-5 and TRBJ2-7; D unresolved. CDR3 length: 16 amino acids. Germline assignment: CDR1 MNHEY and CDR2 SVGAGI. The V end was cut by 0 bases, the J end by 2 bases, with 14 bases between. In nucleotides, the CDR3 is TGTGCCAGCAGTTACTCCCCGGGTGGATCACCCTACGAGCAGTACTTC. Residues: CASSYSPGGSPYEQYF.

The chain combines TRBV9 with TRBJ2-3; a weak D match, TRBD2 (6 bases). V dropped 3 bases and J dropped 3 bases, with 14 bases sitting between them. Germline CDR1 is SGDLS and CDR2 is YYNGEE. The CDR3 has 15 amino acids. The CDR3 DNA follows: TGTGCCAGCAGCGGGGGGACTTTCGTGACAGATACGCAGTATTTT. Residues: CASSGGTFVTDTQYF.

This chain joins TRBV7-3 and TRBJ1-1; possibly TRBD1 for D (5 bases). Germline CDR1 SGHTA, CDR2 FQGTGA. This CDR3 spans 15 amino acids. V lost 2 bases and J lost 0, with 10 bases in between. The CDR3 loop is CASSLSPGMNTEAFF. In DNA form, the CDR3 reads TGTGCCAGCAGCTTATCCCCAGGGATGAACACTGAAGCTTTCTTT.

This chain uses TRBV6-6 with TRBJ1-2; D unclear. CDR1 is MNHNY and CDR2 is SVGAGI in the germline V gene (reference sequence). This CDR3 has 14 amino acids. V was trimmed by 6 bases and J by 0 bases, leaving 11 bases between them. This CDR3 reads CASSQEVTNYGYTF. The CDR3 bases are TGTGCCAGCAGCCAGGAGGTTACTAACTATGGCTACACCTTC.

This chain links TRBV19 with TRBJ2-7; 10 bases map to TRBD1. Germline assignment: CDR1 LNHDA and CDR2 SQIVND (reference sequence). V was pared by 6 bases and J by 4 bases, with 6 bases of the junction left unmatched. The CDR3 spans 14 residues. CDR3: CASSPGTGEYEQYF. In nucleotides, the CDR3 is TGTGCCAGTAGCCCCGGGACAGGGGAATACGAGCAGTACTTC.

The chain carries TRBV7-3 and TRBJ2-7, with 13 bases aligning to TRBD2. CDR3 length: 15 residues. The germline CDR1 and CDR2 sequences are SGHTA and FQGTGA. With V trimmed by 3 bases and J by 2 bases, 1 base remained unmatched. The CDR3 reads CASSFGLAGAYEQYF. DNA of the CDR3: TGTGCCAGCAGCTTTGGACTAGCGGGGGCCTACGAGCAGTACTTC.

The CDR3 coding sequence is TGCGCCAGCAGGCGAGGGGGACTAGCGGGGGCCCGGGACACCGGGGAGCTGTTTTTT. Translation gives CASRRGGLAGARDTGELFF. The V and J genes are TRBV4-1 and TRBJ2-2; 14 bases align to TRBD2. The CDR3 totals 19 residues. The V and J ends lost 6 bases and 3 bases, in that order; junction bases with no gene match: 12. CDR1 MGHRA and CDR2 YSYEKL come from the germline V gene.

Worth noting for this clone: One end of the junction fails to match germline, which may point to a read error. This chain joins TRBV2 and TRBJ2-5, with TRBD2 as a possible D gene (5 bases). Germline loops: CDR1 SNHLY, CDR2 FYNNEI. The CDR3 contains 16 residues. The CDR3 loop is CASEGLAWPVQESQYF. CDR3 in DNA: TGTGCCAGCGAAGGGCTAGCATGGCCTGTACAAGAGTCCCAGTACTTC.

CDR3 sequence reads: CASSPGQLNEKLFF. The CDR3 region has the DNA TGCGCCAGCAGTCCGGGACAGCTTAATGAAAAACTGTTTTTT. The V and J genes are TRBV5-1 and TRBJ1-4; 7 positions match TRBD1. CDR3 size: 14 residues. Per germline, CDR1 SGHRS and CDR2 YFSETQ. With V trimmed by 5 bases and J by 4 bases, 5 bases remained unmatched.

The chain recombines TRBV4-2 with TRBJ2-1; 8 positions agree with TRBD2. The CDR3 is 12 residues long. Germline CDR1 is LGHNA and CDR2 is YNFKEQ. J gave up 9 bases and V 4 bases, and 2 bases lay outside the gene matches. This CDR3 is CASSPRGGEQFF. The CDR3 DNA follows: TGTGCCAGCAGCCCCCGGGGGGGTGAGCAGTTCTTC.

The chain has TRBV5-6 and TRBJ1-2; tentative D call: TRBD1 (5 bases). Trimming took 3 bases from V and 6 from J, leaving 9 bases between them. The CDR3 sequence is 12 residues long. Germline V gene data show CDR1 as SGHDT and CDR2 as YYEEEE. CDR3 in DNA: TGTGCCAGCAGCTGGGGGGACCATGGCTACACCTTC. Its protein product is CASSWGDHGYTF.

The chain links TRBV2 to TRBJ1-1; D ambiguous. V was pared by 5 bases and J by 0 bases, with 4 bases between. The CDR3 consists of 12 residues. CDR1 and CDR2 from the germline V gene are SNHLY and FYNNEI. The CDR3 is CASSWLNTEAFF. The DNA of the CDR3 is TGTGCCAGCAGTTGGCTGAACACTGAAGCTTTCTTT.

The V and J genes are TRBV29-1 and TRBJ2-1; D remains unclear. V was cut by 1 base and J by 6 bases, with 16 bases left in between. The CDR3 is 15 amino acids. CDR1 SQVTM and CDR2 ANQGSEA come from the germline V gene. Written as DNA, the CDR3 is TGCAGCGTTGAAGGGCCCGTAAAACATGTCAATGAGCAGTTCTTC. This codes for CSVEGPVKHVNEQFF.

The J gene is TRBJ2-1, the V gene TRBV28; the match to TRBD1 covers 7 bases. Germline CDR1 MDHEN, CDR2 SYDVKM. V shed 7 bases and J 10 bases; nucleotides not matched to a gene: 10. CDR3 size: 13 residues. CDR3 nucleotide sequence: TGTGCCAGCAACGACGACAGGGACGACGAGCAGTTCTTC. It translates to CASNDDRDDEQFF.